This T cell receptor (beta chain) appears in the sequencing data of a study of shared clonotypes between healthy human individuals. This CDR3 is built from 16 residues. Trimming removed 5 bases from V and 0 bases from J; junction bases left unmatched: 7. The study, taken as a whole, reports: Between several donors, naive CD4 clonotypes were shared at a level of about 5%. Shared clonotypes across all four donors exceeded non-shared ones in generation probability.

When replicate PCRs were run on sorted subsets, they used about 220 ng DNA, some 30,000 T cell genomes. Clones were read by immunoSEQ multiplex PCR, and TCRdb kept only the in-frame ones, dropping some. The top ten hold roughly 0.13% of the sample, which has about 2 million clones, 95% seen once. About this clone: Its matching antigen is unknown.

The receptor's source is a man between 18 and 35 years old in good health. The specimen was naive CD4+ T cells sorted from blood. Subset given: CD45RA+ positively selected. The gene calls are TRBV5-3 and TRBJ2-1; 8 bases match TRBD1. Being an ORF, TRBV5-3 has a function that is uncertain. Here the CDR3 reads CARSQNRGSSYNEQFF. The DNA of the CDR3 is TGTGCCAGAAGTCAGAACAGGGGGAGCTCCTACAATGAGCAGTTCTTC.